Shown below are 2 T cell receptor beta chains from a single sample sequenced in a study of early T cells in non-severe SARS-CoV-2 infection. Each CDR3 protein gets one entry after TCRdb re-called the 5' RACE reads with MiXCR. The table records roughly 51,000 distinct CDR3 sequences, around 7.7% of them present only once. The sample in question was whole blood, obtained at baseline. Receptors were obtained from an adult who was a healthcare worker with PCR-confirmed SARS-CoV-2 infection or an uninfected control (not recorded which).

The table lists this clonotype with many counts. The J gene is TRBJ2-4, the V gene TRBV12-3 or TRBV12-4, with D uncertain. V lost 1 base to trimming and J lost 0 bases, with 7 bases between them. This CDR3 is built from 15 residues. The CDR3 region has the DNA TGTGCCAGCAGTTTAGTATCGATAGCCAAAAACATTCAGTACTTC. Residues: CASSLVSIAKNIQYF.

This clonotype was detected a few times. The gene calls are TRBV11-2 and TRBJ2-3; D is unclear. Germline V CDR1 and CDR2: SGHAT, FQNNGV. This CDR3 is 13 amino acids long. V dropped 4 bases and J dropped 4 bases, with 9 bases sitting between them. The CDR3 sequence is CASSSGEADTQYF. The CDR3 DNA sequence: TGTGCCAGCAGCTCAGGAGAGGCAGATACGCAGTATTTT.